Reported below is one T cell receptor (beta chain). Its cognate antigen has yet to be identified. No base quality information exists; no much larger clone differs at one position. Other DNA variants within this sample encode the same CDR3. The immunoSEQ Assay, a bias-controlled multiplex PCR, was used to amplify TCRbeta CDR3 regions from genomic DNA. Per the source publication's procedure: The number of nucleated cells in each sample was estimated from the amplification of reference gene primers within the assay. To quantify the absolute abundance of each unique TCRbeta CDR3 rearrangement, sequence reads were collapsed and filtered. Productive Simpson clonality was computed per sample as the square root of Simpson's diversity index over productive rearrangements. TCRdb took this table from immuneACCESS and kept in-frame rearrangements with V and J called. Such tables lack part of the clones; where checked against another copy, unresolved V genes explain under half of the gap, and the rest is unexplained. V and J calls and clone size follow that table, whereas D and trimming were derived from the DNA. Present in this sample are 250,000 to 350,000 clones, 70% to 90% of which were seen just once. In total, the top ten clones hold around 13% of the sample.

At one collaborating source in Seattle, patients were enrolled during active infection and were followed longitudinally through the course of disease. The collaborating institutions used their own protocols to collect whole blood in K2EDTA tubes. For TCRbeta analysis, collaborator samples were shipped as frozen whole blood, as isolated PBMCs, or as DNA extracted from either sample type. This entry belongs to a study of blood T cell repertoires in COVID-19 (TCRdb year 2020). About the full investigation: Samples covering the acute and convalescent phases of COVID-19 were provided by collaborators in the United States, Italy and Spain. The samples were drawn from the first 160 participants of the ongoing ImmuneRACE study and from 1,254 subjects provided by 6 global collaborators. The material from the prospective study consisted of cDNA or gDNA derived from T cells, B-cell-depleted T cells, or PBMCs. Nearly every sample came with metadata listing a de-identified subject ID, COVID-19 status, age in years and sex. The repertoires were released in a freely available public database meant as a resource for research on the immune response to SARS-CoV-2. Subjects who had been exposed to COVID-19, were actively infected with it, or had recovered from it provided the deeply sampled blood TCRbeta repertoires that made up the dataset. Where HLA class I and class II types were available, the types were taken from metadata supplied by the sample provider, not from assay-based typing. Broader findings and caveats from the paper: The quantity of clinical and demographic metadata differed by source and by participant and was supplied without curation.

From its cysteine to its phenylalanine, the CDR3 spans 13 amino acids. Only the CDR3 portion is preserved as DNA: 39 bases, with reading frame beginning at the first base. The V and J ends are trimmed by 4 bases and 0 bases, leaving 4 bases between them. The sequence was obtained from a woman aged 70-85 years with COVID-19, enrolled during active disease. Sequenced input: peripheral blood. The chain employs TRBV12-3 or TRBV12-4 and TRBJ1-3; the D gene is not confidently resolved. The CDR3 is CASSSFSGNTIYF. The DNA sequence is TGTGCCAGCAGTTCGTTCTCTGGAAACACCATATATTTT.